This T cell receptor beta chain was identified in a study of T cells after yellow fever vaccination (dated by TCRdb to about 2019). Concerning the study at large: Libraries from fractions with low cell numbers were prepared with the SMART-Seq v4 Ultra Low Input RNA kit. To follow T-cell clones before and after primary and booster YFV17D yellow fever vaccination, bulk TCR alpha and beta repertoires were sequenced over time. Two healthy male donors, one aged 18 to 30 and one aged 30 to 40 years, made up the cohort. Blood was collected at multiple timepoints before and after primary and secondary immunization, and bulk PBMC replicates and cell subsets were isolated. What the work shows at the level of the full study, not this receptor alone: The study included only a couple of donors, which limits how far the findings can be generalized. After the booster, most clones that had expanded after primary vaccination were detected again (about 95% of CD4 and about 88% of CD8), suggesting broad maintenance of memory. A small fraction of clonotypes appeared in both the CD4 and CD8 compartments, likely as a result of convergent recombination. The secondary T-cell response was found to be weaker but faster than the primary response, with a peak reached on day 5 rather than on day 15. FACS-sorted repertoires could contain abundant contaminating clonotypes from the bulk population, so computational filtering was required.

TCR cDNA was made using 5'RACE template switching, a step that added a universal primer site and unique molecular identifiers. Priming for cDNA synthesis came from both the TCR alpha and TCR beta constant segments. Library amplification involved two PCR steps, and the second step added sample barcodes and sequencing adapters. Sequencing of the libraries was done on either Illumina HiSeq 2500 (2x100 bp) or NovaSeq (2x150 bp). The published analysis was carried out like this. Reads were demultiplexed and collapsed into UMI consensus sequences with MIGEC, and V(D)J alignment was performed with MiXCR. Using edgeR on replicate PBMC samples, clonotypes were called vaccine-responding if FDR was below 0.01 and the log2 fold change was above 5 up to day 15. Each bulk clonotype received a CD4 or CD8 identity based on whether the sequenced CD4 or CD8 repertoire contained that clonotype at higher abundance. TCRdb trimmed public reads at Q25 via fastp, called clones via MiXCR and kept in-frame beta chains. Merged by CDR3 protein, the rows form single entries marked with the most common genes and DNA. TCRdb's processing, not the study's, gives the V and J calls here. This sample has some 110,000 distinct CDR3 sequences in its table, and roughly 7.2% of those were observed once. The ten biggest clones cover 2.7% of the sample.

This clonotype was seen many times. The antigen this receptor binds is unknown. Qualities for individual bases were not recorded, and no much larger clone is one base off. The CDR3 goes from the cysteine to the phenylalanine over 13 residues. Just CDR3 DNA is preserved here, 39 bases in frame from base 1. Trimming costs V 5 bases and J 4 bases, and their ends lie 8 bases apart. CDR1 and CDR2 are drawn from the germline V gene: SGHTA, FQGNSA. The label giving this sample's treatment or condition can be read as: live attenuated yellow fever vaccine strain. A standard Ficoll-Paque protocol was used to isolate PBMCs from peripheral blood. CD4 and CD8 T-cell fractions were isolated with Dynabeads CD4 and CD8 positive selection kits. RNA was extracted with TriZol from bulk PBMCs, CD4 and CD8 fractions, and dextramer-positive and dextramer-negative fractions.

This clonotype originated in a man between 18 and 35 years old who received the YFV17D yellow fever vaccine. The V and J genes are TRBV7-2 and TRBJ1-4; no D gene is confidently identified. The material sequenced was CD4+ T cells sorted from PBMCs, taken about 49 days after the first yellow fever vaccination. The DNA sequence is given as TGTGCCAGCAGCCTACAGATTAATGAAAAACTGTTTTTT. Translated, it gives CASSLQINEKLFF.